This record looks at one TCR beta chain sequence and its context. Its antigen is unidentified. The data were taken from a study of cytomegalovirus exposure and HLA in healthy donors. Across the whole study: Unique TCRs from HLA-typed donors, approximately 80 million of them, were held in an early data release.

The study, taken as a whole, reports: Indistinguishable V segments, including TRBV6-2 and TRBV6-3, were excluded. Productive rates of about 87% or about 30% were seen for most TCR beta V segments in an earlier analysis. In a later analysis, TCR beta V- and J-gene trimming showed a link to a missense DCLRE1C variant.

The PCR used 60 Vbeta and 13 Jbeta primers. The assay was immunoSEQ multiplex PCR, and TCRdb's table has in-frame clones only and misses some. The profile shows 180,000 or so clones, about four fifths of them singletons. CDR1 and CDR2 (germline): MNHEY, SMNVEV (reference sequence). This CDR3 region has 15 residues. V lost 2 bases, J lost 6 bases, and 15 bases lay in between. The sequenced sample was PBMCs. The V and J genes are TRBV27 and TRBJ2-3, with a weak D call TRBD2 (5 bases). The TCR originated in a female donor in good health and CMV-seronegative. The CDR3 reads CASSLRSSGGDTQYF. CDR3 sequence (DNA): TGTGCCAGCAGTTTAAGGTCCTCCGGCGGGGATACGCAGTATTTT.